This T cell receptor (beta chain) was profiled in a study of CD8 T cells in ankylosing spondylitis. TCRdb reanalysed the 5' RACE reads using MiXCR and keeps one entry per CDR3 protein. This sample has 200,000 to 250,000 distinct CDR3 sequences; about 10% occur once, and the top ten carry 6% to 8.5%. This CDR3 comprises 15 residues. V was clipped by 4 bases and J by 0 bases, with 13 bases between them. Germline assignment: CDR1 MNHEY and CDR2 SVGAGI. Sample: blood, either unsorted or a sorted T cell fraction (not recorded which). This TCR came from a male donor with ankylosing spondylitis or in good health (not recorded which). The V gene is TRBV6-5, the J gene TRBJ2-7; D might be TRBD1 (5 bases). CDR3 coding DNA: TGTGCCAGCAGTTCCACCCCAGGGCCCTCCTACGAGCAGTACTTC. This translates into CASSSTPGPSYEQYF.